This T cell receptor beta chain comes out of a study of T cells in Graves' hyperthyroidism and ophthalmopathy. Findings of the study overall: Most thyroid clonotypes expanded above 0.001 were also detected in blood.

Diagnosis of hyperthyroidism was new in patients aged 18 to 65, and its duration was under 2 months. Diagnoses were established using clinical symptoms, serum thyroxine and TRAb, thyroid ultrasound and orbital computed tomography. The source of the PBMCs was 9.5 to 10 ml of fresh peripheral blood. Amplification yielded TCR beta CDR3 regions, with RNA transcripts as the source. HTBI primers drove first-round RT-PCR of the TCR CDR3. TCRdb re-called the multiplex PCR reads through MiXCR, storing one row per CDR3 protein. The sample holds just under 750,000 distinct CDR3 sequences, 30% to 40% seen once. Points on this clonotype: Its antigen is undetermined.

Germline V CDR1 and CDR2: SGHTA, FQGNSA. There are 18 residues in the CDR3. With 1 base clipped from V and 8 bases from J, the junction kept 13 bases outside the gene matches. The sample was blood. The source is a woman in her forties with Graves' hyperthyroidism. The V and J genes are TRBV7-2 and TRBJ1-5, with 11 bases aligning to TRBD1. The CDR3 region is CASSLGSSGTGGVEPQHF. The CDR3 coding sequence is TGTGCCAGCAGCTTAGGGAGCTCCGGGACAGGGGGGGTCGAGCCCCAGCATTTT.